This T cell receptor (beta chain) was sequenced in a study of cytomegalovirus exposure and HLA in healthy donors. Findings and caveats of the study: The authors later found TCR association rates varying by HLA locus, with DRB1 most and HLA-C fewest. The likely origin of a cluster of highly shared sequence variants was a sequencing artifact.

The germline gives CDR1 LNHDA, CDR2 SQIVND (reference sequence). This CDR3 contains 16 residues. Trimming removed 5 bases at V and 2 bases at J, with 15 bases between. This clone has just a few counts. The antigen remains unidentified. Primers: 60 Vbeta forward and 13 Jbeta reverse. Assay: immunoSEQ multiplex PCR; the TCRdb copy retains only in-frame clones and omits some. The sample records roughly 120,000 clones, 80% being singletons. The sequence came from a man aged 45-65 years in good health and CMV-seronegative. V and J are TRBV19 and TRBJ2-2; unclear D gene. Sequencing input: PBMCs. In DNA form, the CDR3 reads TGTGCCAGTAGTTCCACACCCGGGTCAAACACCGGGGAGCTGTTTTTT. Translated, it gives CASSSTPGSNTGELFF. Full variable domain (rest looked up from reference TRBV19 and TRBJ2-2): DGGITQSPKYLFRKEGQNVTLSCEQNLNHDAMYWYRQDPGQGLRLIYYSQIVNDFQKGDIAEGYSVSREKKESFPLTVTSAQKNPTAFYLCASSSTPGSNTGELFFGEGSRLTVL.